Shown below are 6 T cell receptor beta chains from a single sample sequenced in a study of T cells in Graves' hyperthyroidism and ophthalmopathy. The investigators amplified TCR beta CDR3 regions from RNA transcripts. The TCR CDR3 was amplified in a first-round RT-PCR using the HTBI primer set. MiXCR, run by TCRdb on the multiplex PCR reads, gives a single entry per CDR3 protein. This sample has under 400,000 distinct CDR3 sequences, with approximately 16% found just once. Sequenced input: blood. The receptors derive from an older woman with Graves' ophthalmopathy.

Worth noting for this clonotype: As the CDR3 is not closed by the conserved phenylalanine or tryptophan, this likely results from a read error. The chain recombines TRBV12-3 or TRBV12-4 with TRBJ1-5; TRBD1 matches 8 bases. The CDR3 is 16 residues long. V lost 6 bases, J lost 1 base, and 8 bases stayed unmatched. The CDR3 DNA sequence: TGTGCCAGCAGCTCTGGACAGGGATCGAGCAATCAGCCCCAGCATTCT. Protein sequence: CASSSGQGSSNQPQHS.

Many counts were recorded for this clonotype. This chain connects TRBV20-1 to TRBJ2-1; tentatively, D is TRBD1 or TRBD2 (5 bases each). The CDR3 runs 17 residues. Germline CDR1 is DFQATT and CDR2 is SNEGSKA (reference sequence). The V end lost 1 base, the J end lost 3 bases, and 19 bases lay between the germline ends. The CDR3 region is CSARVTRPGRRYNEQFF. Written as DNA, the CDR3 is TGCAGTGCTAGAGTAACCCGTCCAGGGAGACGCTACAATGAGCAGTTCTTC.

The chain carries TRBV3-1 and TRBJ1-6; 8 bases are shared with TRBD1. Germline CDR1 LGHDT, CDR2 YNNKEL (reference sequence). Trimming at V came to 1 base and at J to 7 bases, leaving 3 bases not matched to a gene. This CDR3 comprises 15 residues. CDR3 loop: CASSQGSGGNSPLHF. CDR3 DNA: TGTGCCAGCAGCCAAGGGTCAGGGGGCAATTCACCCCTCCACTTT.

This clonotype was seen a few times. The chain is built from TRBV3-1 and TRBJ2-3; possible D gene TRBD2, 5 bases. The CDR3 contains 16 residues. Germline-derived CDR1 and CDR2 are LGHDT and YNNKEL (reference sequence). The germline V and J ends were trimmed by 0 bases and 0 bases, with 10 bases remaining between them. CDR3 bases: TGTGCCAGCAGCCAAGAGGTAGCGACTAGCACAGATACGCAGTATTTT. Its protein is CASSQEVATSTDTQYF.

This clonotype has at least ten counts. This chain joins TRBV20-1 and TRBJ2-1, with 14 bases matching TRBD2. With 3 bases clipped from V and 6 bases from J, the junction kept 7 bases outside the gene matches. There are 16 residues in the CDR3. Germline CDR1 is DFQATT and CDR2 is SNEGSKA (reference sequence). Here the CDR3 reads CSASRLAGGESNEQFF. DNA of the CDR3: TGCAGTGCTAGTAGACTAGCGGGAGGGGAATCCAATGAGCAGTTCTTC.

This clonotype was recorded at least ten times. V gene TRBV28 combines with J gene TRBJ2-3, with D perhaps matching TRBD1 or TRBD2 (5 bases each). Looked up from germline, CDR1 is MDHEN and CDR2 is SYDVKM. The CDR3 sequence is 16 residues long. Trimming shortened V by 3 bases and J by 5 bases, and 18 bases separated the two germline ends. The DNA of the CDR3 is TGTGCCAGCAGTTTGGTGGGGGAGCTTTGGGGAGATACGCAGTATTTT. Its translation: CASSLVGELWGDTQYF.